Sequencing of this T cell receptor (beta chain) was carried out in a study of shared T cell receptors in the human thymus. V shed 0 bases and J 1 base; nucleotides not matched to a gene: 4. This CDR3 spans 17 amino acids. Germline assignment: CDR1 LGHNA and CDR2 YSLEER. TCRdb's table, derived via immunoSEQ multiplex PCR, lists solely in-frame clones and lacks some. Among about 610,000 clones, around 89% were seen once, and the ten largest hold about 0.01%. Separately, the same data were catalogued under a study of human thymus T cells. This second study notes: Repertoires from thymus and blood appeared to show biased V and J gene usage.

The chain is built from TRBV4-3 and TRBJ2-5; 11 nucleotides match TRBD2. This sequence was found in a boy under three years old with a congenital heart defect. Sequences were obtained from thymocytes. The CDR3 region has the DNA TGCGCCAGCAGCCAAGATCCCGGGACTAGCGGCCAAGAGACCCAGTACTTC. Residues: CASSQDPGTSGQETQYF.